This record covers a single T cell receptor beta chain. Its antigen is unknown. These data come from a study of T cell responses to AZD1222 COVID-19 vaccine. Assay: immunoSEQ multiplex PCR; the TCRdb copy retains only in-frame clones and omits some. The table lists 120,000 or so clones, about 89% of them singletons. Notes on the study in general: Donor demographics were predominantly white British with a female majority; clonal diversity may be underestimated. Sampling captured repertoires only after the peak T cell response. Spike-specific TCR breadth and depth grew following two AZD1222 doses.

Germline assignment: CDR1 MNHNS and CDR2 SASEGT. Trimming took 0 bases from V and 8 from J, leaving 13 bases between them. CDR3 length: 14 residues. The chain carries TRBV6-1 and TRBJ1-2; the D gene is possibly TRBD1 (6 bases). The origin of this receptor is an adult in good health. Sequenced here: peripheral blood, sampled on day 0 of AZD1222 vaccination. The CDR3 here is CASSEAYRDGGYTF. The CDR3, as DNA: TGTGCCAGCAGTGAAGCCTACAGGGACGGCGGCTACACCTTC.